This T cell receptor (beta chain) was sequenced during a study of breast tumors, draining lymph nodes, adjacent tissues. TCRdb analysed the multiplex PCR reads with MiXCR anew, one entry per CDR3 protein. Found here are about 140,000 distinct CDR3 sequences, around a third of them singletons; the top ten hold 2.3%. This CDR3 spans 16 amino acids. CDR1 and CDR2 (germline): SGHRS, YFSETQ. Deletions cut 0 bases from V and 3 bases from J, with 14 bases between. This clonotype was seen many times. Samples came from axillary lymph nodes draining the breast cancer. The chain couples TRBV5-1 to TRBJ2-3, with D unresolved. The sequenced sample was axillary lymph node tissue. This receptor was taken from a female donor with breast cancer. Some clones in this sample may be carry-over from other donors' samples. The CDR3 DNA is TGCGCCAGCAGCTTGGATCCGGGCGTCTCGACAGATACGCAGTATTTT. Translating it yields CASSLDPGVSTDTQYF.